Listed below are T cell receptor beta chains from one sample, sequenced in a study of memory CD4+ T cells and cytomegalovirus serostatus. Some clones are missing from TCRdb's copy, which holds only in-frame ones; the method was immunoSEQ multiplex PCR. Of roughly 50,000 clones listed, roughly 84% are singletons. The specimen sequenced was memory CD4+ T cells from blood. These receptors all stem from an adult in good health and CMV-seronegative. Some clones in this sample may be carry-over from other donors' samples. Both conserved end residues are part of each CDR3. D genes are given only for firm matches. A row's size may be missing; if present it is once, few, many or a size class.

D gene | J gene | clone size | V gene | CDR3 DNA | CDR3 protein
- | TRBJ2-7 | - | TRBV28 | TGTGCCAGCAGTACACAGAACGCCTACGAGCAGTACTTC | CASSTQNAYEQYF
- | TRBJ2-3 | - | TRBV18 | TGTGCCAGCTCAGTGGGAGCCACAGATACGCAGTATTTT | CASSVGATDTQYF
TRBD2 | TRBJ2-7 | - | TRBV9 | TGTGCCAGCAGCGGGACTAGCGGGATCTCGGGGGAGCAGTACTTC | CASSGTSGISGEQYF
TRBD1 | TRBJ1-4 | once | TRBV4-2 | TGTGCCAGCAGCCAAGAAGGGACAGGGAATGAAAAACTGTTTTTT | CASSQEGTGNEKLFF
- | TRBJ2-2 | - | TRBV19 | TGTGCCAGTAAGGGCAGCCGACACAGTCCCGGGGAGCTGTTTTTT | CASKGSRHSPGELFF
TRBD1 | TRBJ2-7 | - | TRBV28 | TGTGCCAGCAGTTCCGGTCAGGGGGCCTACGAGCAGTACTTC | CASSSGQGAYEQYF
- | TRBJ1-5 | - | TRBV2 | TGTGCCAGCAGTGGTGGTATGCCGAATCAGCCCCAGCATTTT | CASSGGMPNQPQHF
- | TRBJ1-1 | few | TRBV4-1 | TGCGCCAGCAGCCCTACGACAAGCGAAGCTTTCTTT | CASSPTTSEAFF
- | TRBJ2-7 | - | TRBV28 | TGTGCCAGCTCACTCCCCGGGACAATAGACGAGCAGTACTTC | CASSLPGTIDEQYF
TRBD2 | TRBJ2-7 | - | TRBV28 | TGTGCCAGTTGTCAAGGGGGGGTAGCGGGGTCCTACGAGCAGTACTTC | CASCQGGVAGSYEQYF
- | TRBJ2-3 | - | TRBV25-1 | TGTGCCAGCAGTTATCGCGGGAAGGACACAGATACGCAGTATTTT | CASSYRGKDTDTQYF
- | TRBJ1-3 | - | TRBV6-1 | TGTGCCAGCAGTTTTCTAAACACCATATATTTT | CASSFLNTIYF
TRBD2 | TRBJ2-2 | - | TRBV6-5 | TGTGCCAGCAGTTACTCGTCGGCTAGCGGGACCGGGGAGCTGTTTTTT | CASSYSSASGTGELFF
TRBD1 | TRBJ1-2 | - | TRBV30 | TGTGCCTGGAGTACACAACTACCTAACAGGGGAAGGGATTATGGCTACACCTTC | CAWSTQLPNRGRDYGYTF
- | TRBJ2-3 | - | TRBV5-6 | TGTGCCAGCAGCCCCGGCCGGAGCACAGATACGCAGTATTTT | CASSPGRSTDTQYF
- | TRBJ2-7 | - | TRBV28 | TGTGCCAGCAGCTCCTCGGAAGGGGGTCTGTACGAGCAGTACTTC | CASSSSEGGLYEQYF
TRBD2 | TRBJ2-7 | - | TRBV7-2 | TGTGCCAGCAGCTTAGAATCTAGCGGGGGATACGAGCAGTACTTC | CASSLESSGGYEQYF
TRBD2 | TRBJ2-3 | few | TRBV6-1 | TGTGCCAGCAGTGAAAGGGGAGGGGCAGATACGCAGTATTTT | CASSERGGADTQYF
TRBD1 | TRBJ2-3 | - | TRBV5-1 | TGCGCCAGCAGCTTGGGGGACAGGCACACAGATACGCAGTATTTT | CASSLGDRHTDTQYF
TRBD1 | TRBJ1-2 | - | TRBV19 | TGTGCCAGTAGCCTGACAGGGAACTATGGCTACACCTTC | CASSLTGNYGYTF
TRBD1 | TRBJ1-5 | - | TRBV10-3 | TGTGCCATCAGGGGACAGGGGGAAAGTCAGCCCCAGCATTTT | CAIRGQGESQPQHF
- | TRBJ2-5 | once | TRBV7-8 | TGTGCCAGCAGCCCACCTGTGGAAGAGACCCAGTACTTC | CASSPPVEETQYF
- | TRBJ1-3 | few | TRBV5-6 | TGTGCCAGCAGCTTGTGGGGCGGGCCCTCTGGAAACACCATATATTTT | CASSLWGGPSGNTIYF
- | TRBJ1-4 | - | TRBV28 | TGTGCCAGCAGCCAACTACAGGGAGGAACTAATGAAAAACTGTTTTTT | CASSQLQGGTNEKLFF
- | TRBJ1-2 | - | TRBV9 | TGTGCCAGCAGCCCCTTCCCACAGGGAATCAACGGCTACACCTTC | CASSPFPQGINGYTF
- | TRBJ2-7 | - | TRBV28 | TGTGCCAGCAGCCTAGGGGACCGGGACGAGCAGTACTTC | CASSLGDRDEQYF
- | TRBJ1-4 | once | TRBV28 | TGTGCCAGCAGTCCTCTTACTATCACGACAACTAATGAAAAACTGTTTTTT | CASSPLTITTTNEKLFF
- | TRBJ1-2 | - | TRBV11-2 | TGTGCCAGCAGCAAAAGGGACCGAGAGTATGGCTACACCTTC | CASSKRDREYGYTF
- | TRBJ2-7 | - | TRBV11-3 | TGTGCCAGCAGCTCATTAGCGCCCGGCTTAGTAGGGGGGTCCTACGAGCAGTACTTC | CASSSLAPGLVGGSYEQYF
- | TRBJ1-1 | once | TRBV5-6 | TGTGCCAGCAGCTCCATCGACGGCCAAAACACTGAAGCTTTCTTT | CASSSIDGQNTEAFF
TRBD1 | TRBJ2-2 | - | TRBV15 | TGTGCCACCAGCAGCCCAGACAGGGGAACCGGGGAGCTGTTTTTT | CATSSPDRGTGELFF
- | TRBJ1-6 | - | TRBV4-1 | TGCGCCAGCAGCCAAGATGGGAGGTTGAGCTCCTATAATTCACCCCTCCACTTT | CASSQDGRLSSYNSPLHF
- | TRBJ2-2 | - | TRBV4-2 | TGTGCCAGCAGCCAAGAAGTGGGAGCCCCTATCACCGGGGAGCTGTTTTTT | CASSQEVGAPITGELFF
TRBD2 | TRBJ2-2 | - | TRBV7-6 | TGTGCCAGCACCATCACGGGGGGACTCCTTAGCGTCGGGGAGCTGTTTTTT | CASTITGGLLSVGELFF
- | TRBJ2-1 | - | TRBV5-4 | TGTGCCAGCAGCTTGGGGCCCTCGACTAGGGGCGATGAGCAGTTCTTC | CASSLGPSTRGDEQFF
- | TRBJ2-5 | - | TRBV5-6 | TGTGCCAGCAGCTTGGCTCAGGGGACCCGAGAGACCCAGTACTTC | CASSLAQGTRETQYF
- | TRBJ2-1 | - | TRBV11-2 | TGTGCCAGCAGCTTAGATCTCTCTAGAGAGCAGTTCTTC | CASSLDLSREQFF
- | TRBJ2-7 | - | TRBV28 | TGTGCCAGCAGTTTACGATCCGGAGGGAGGCTGTCTGGCTACGAGCAGTACTTC | CASSLRSGGRLSGYEQYF
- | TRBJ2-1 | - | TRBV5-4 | TGTGCCAGCAGCTCGGCGGGGCGGTGGAGTGGCAATGAGCAGTTCTTC | CASSSAGRWSGNEQFF
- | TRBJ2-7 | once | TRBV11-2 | TGTGCCAGCAGCTTAGAAATCGACTCCTCCTACGAGCAGTACTTC | CASSLEIDSSYEQYF
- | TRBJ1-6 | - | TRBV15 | TGTGCCACCAGTGAGCGGAATTCACCCCTCCACTTT | CATSERNSPLHF
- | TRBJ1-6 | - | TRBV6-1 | TGTGCCAGCACAAACCAGGGCCCCTATAATTCACCCCTCCACTTT | CASTNQGPYNSPLHF
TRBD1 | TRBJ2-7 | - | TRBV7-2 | TGTGCCAGCAGCTTAGACAGGGGCTCCTACGAGCAGTACTTC | CASSLDRGSYEQYF
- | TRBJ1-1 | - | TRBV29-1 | TGCAGCGTTGCCCCTGGACAAACTCCCACTGAAGCTTTCTTT | CSVAPGQTPTEAFF
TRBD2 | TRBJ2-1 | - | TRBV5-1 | TGCGCCAGCAGCTTGGCAATAGCGGGAGGGCCGGGTCAGTTCTTC | CASSLAIAGGPGQFF
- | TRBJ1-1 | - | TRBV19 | TGTGCCAGTAAGCCCACATCAGGGAGGTCGAACACTGAAGCTTTCTTT | CASKPTSGRSNTEAFF
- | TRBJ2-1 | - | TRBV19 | TGTGCCAGTAGGAGGGGAGTAGACCACAGAGAGCAGTTCTTC | CASRRGVDHREQFF
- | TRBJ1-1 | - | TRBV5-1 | TGCGCCAGCAGTAAGGGAGGTGAAGCTTTCTTT | CASSKGGEAFF